This is a list of T cell receptor beta chains from one sample in a study of shared clonotypes between healthy human individuals. Sequenced by immunoSEQ multiplex PCR; TCRdb stores in-frame clones only, minus some. In the table there are about 580,000 clones, 95% to 98% of which are singletons. Sequencing used naive CD8+ T cells sorted from blood. The receptor source for this set is a man younger than 45 in good health. Both conserved end residues are part of each CDR3. Fields, in order: V gene, J gene, CDR3 protein.

>TRBV27|TRBJ2-1
CASSLTGGLNEQFF
>TRBV18|TRBJ1-5
CASSPEGGVRAQPQHF
>TRBV29-1|TRBJ2-1
CSVEDYTYNEQFF
>TRBV2|TRBJ1-2
CASRQGNYGYTF
>TRBV4-3|TRBJ2-7
CASSHTSGRLPDEQYF
>TRBV27|TRBJ2-1
CASSLLPTSGIINEQFF
>TRBV28|TRBJ2-5
CASSQLALENETQYF
>TRBV29-1|TRBJ2-7
CSVEDPSQGIPYEQYF
>TRBV29-1|TRBJ2-7
CSVEGLGGSPYEQYF
>TRBV7-9|TRBJ1-2
CASSLGAEANYGYTF
>TRBV28|TRBJ1-1
CASSYRDYTEAFF
>TRBV7-6|TRBJ2-1
CASSPRPGTSGRQGEQFF
>TRBV19|TRBJ2-1
CASSIALNNEQFF
>TRBV5-1|TRBJ2-1
CASSFLVRTGNYNEQFF
>TRBV9|TRBJ2-3
CASSPAASGYTDTQYF
>TRBV7-8|TRBJ2-1
CASSLTAYNEQFF
>TRBV6-5|TRBJ2-7
CASSLAGGPYEQYF
>TRBV4-3|TRBJ2-7
CASSQDSSYEQYF
>TRBV5-1|TRBJ2-1
CASSLARDEQFF
>TRBV29-1|TRBJ2-7
CSGWTGDYEQYF
>TRBV13|TRBJ2-5
CASSVSGTELSIVEETQYF
>TRBV27|TRBJ2-7
CASSLASLGYEQYF